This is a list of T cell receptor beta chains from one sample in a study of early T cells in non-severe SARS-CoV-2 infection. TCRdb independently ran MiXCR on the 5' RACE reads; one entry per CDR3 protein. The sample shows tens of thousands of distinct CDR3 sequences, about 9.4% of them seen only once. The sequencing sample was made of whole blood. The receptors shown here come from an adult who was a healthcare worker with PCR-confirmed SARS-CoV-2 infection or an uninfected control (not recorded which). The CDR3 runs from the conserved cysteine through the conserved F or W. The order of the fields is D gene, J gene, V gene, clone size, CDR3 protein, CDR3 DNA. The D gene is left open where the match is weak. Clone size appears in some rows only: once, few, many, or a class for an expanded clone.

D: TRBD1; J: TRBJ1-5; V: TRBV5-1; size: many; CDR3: CASSTGLTGEAPQHF; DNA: TGCGCCAGCAGTACCGGGCTTACAGGGGAAGCGCCCCAGCATTTT
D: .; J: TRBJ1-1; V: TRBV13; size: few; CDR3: CASSLEGTEAFF; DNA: TGTGCCAGCAGCTTAGAGGGCACTGAAGCTTTCTTT
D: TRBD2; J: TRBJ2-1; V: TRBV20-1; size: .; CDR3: CSAALSGSVTYNEQFF; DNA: TGCAGTGCTGCTCTTAGCGGGAGTGTCACCTACAATGAGCAGTTCTTC
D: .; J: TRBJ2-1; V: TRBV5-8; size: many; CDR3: CASSLRLTPRRNEQFF; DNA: TGTGCCAGCAGCTTGAGGTTGACCCCAAGACGCAATGAGCAGTTCTTC
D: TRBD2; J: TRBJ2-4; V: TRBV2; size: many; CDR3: CASSVAGGPNIQYF; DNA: TGTGCCAGCTCGGTTGCGGGGGGTCCAAACATTCAGTACTTC
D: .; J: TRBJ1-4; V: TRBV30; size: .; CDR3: CAWSSSWRPHNEKLFF; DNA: TGTGCCTGGAGTTCGTCCTGGAGGCCACATAATGAAAAACTGTTTTTT
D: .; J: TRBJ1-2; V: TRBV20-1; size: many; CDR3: CSARDPAGPIYGYTF; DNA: TGCAGTGCTAGAGATCCGGCAGGTCCTATCTATGGCTACACCTTC
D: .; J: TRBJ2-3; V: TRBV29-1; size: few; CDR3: CSAWTGNTDTQYF; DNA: TGCAGCGCCTGGACCGGAAACACAGATACGCAGTATTTT
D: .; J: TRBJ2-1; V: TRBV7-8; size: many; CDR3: CASSPWAGGDNEQFF; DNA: TGTGCCAGCAGCCCCTGGGCAGGTGGGGACAATGAGCAGTTCTTC
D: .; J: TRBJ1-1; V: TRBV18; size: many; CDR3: CASSEDMNTEAFF; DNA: TGTGCCAGCTCGGAAGACATGAACACTGAAGCTTTCTTT
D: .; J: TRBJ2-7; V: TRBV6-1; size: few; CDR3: CASNSGGHEQYF; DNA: TGTGCCAGCAACTCAGGGGGGCACGAGCAGTACTTC
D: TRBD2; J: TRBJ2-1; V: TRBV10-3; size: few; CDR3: CAVKPGLAPNEQFF; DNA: TGTGCCGTCAAACCGGGACTAGCGCCCAATGAGCAGTTCTTC
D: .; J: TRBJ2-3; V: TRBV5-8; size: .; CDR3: CASSLAGFPDTQYF; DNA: TGTGCCAGCAGCTTGGCAGGTTTTCCAGATACGCAGTATTTT
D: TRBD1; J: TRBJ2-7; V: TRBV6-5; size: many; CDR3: CASSYSRQGIDEQYF; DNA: TGTGCCAGCAGTTACTCGAGACAGGGGATTGACGAGCAGTACTTC
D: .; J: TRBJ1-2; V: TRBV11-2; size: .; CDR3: CASSLALDPLF; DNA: TGTGCCAGCAGCTTAGCTCTCGACCCACTCTTC
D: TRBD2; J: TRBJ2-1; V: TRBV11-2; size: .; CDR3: CASSFSGGGYNEQFF; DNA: TGTGCCAGCAGCTTTAGCGGGGGGGGCTACAATGAGCAGTTCTTC
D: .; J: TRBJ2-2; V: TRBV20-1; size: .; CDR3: CSASQPSGDTGELFF; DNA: TGCAGTGCTAGCCAGCCCTCCGGGGACACCGGGGAGCTGTTTTTT
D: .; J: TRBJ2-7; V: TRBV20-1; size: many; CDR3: CSAKTGLSSYEQYF; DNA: TGCAGTGCCAAAACAGGGCTAAGCTCCTACGAGCAGTACTTC
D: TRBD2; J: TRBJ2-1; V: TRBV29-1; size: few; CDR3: CSVEDLLLAGAGEQFF; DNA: TGCAGCGTTGAAGATCTTCTCCTAGCGGGGGCGGGTGAGCAGTTCTTC
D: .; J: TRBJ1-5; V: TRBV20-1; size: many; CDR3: CSARDDWRGNQPQHF; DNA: TGCAGTGCTAGAGATGATTGGAGGGGTAACCAGCCCCAGCATTTT
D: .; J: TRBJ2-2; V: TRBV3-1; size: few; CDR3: CASSPLTAANTGELFF; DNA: TGTGCCAGCAGCCCTTTGACGGCTGCGAACACCGGGGAGCTGTTTTTT
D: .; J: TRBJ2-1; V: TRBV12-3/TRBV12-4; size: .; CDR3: CASSFGGTDEQFF; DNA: TGTGCCAGCAGTTTTGGCGGAACCGATGAGCAGTTCTTC
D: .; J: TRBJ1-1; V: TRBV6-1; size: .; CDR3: CASSDREGGTEAFF; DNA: TGTGCCAGCAGTGACAGGGAAGGAGGCACTGAAGCTTTCTTT
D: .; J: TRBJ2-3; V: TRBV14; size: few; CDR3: CASSQLRTDTQYF; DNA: TGTGCCAGCAGCCAACTTCGCACAGATACGCAGTATTTT
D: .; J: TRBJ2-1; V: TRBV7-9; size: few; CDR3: CASSLGQVDEQFF; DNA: TGTGCCAGCAGCTTAGGACAGGTCGATGAGCAGTTCTTC
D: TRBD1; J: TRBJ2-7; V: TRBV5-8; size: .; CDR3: CASSPLRDRVNVEQYF; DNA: TGTGCCAGCAGCCCCCTCCGGGACAGGGTCAACGTCGAGCAGTACTTC
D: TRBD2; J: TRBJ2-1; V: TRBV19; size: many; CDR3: CASSIDRGGLAGGRYNEQFF; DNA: TGTGCCAGTAGTATAGATCGCGGGGGACTAGCGGGAGGGCGCTACAATGAGCAGTTCTTC
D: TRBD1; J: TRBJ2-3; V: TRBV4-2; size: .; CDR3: CASSPYRDRGTDTQYF; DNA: TGTGCCAGCAGCCCTTACCGGGACAGGGGGACAGATACGCAGTATTTT
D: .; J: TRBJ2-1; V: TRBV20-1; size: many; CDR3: CSARSPTQVEQFF; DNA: TGCAGTGCTAGATCTCCTACCCAGGTTGAGCAGTTCTTC
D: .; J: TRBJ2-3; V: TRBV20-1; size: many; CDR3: CSARDIVAVSGTDTQYF; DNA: TGCAGTGCTAGAGATATTGTTGCGGTTTCGGGCACAGATACGCAGTATTTT
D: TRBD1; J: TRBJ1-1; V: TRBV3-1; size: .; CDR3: CASSQASGGTEAFF; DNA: TGTGCCAGCAGCCAAGCCTCAGGGGGCACTGAAGCTTTCTTT
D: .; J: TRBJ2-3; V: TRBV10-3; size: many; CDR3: CAINSGTGGTDTQYF; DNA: TGTGCCATCAATAGTGGGACGGGCGGCACAGATACGCAGTATTTT
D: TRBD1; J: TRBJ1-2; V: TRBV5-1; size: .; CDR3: CASSPRDRNYGYTF; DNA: TGCGCCAGCAGCCCCAGGGACAGGAACTATGGCTACACCTTC
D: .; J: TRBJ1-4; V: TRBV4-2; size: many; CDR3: CASSYSMWGKLFF; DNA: TGTGCCAGCAGCTATTCTATGTGGGGAAAACTGTTTTTT
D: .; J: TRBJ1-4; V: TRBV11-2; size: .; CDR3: CASSLTHGTSEKLFF; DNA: TGTGCCAGCAGCTTGACGCACGGGACCAGTGAAAAACTGTTTTTT
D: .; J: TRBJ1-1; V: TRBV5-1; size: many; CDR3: CASSSWTDTEAFF; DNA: TGCGCCAGCAGCTCTTGGACAGACACTGAAGCTTTCTTT
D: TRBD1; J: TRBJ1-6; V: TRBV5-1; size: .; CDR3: CASSPGTGVIRPLHF; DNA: TGCGCCAGCAGCCCGGGGACAGGGGTAATTAGACCCCTCCACTTT
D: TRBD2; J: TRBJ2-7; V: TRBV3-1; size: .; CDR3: CASSPSGISYEQYF; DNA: TGTGCCAGCAGCCCCAGCGGGATAAGCTACGAGCAGTACTTC
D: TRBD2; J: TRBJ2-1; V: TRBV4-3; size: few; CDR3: CASSQGLAGVSYNEQFF; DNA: TGCGCCAGCAGCCAGGGACTAGCGGGAGTTAGCTACAATGAGCAGTTCTTC
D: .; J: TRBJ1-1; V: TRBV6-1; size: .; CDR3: CASSEQSVPNTEAFF; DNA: TGTGCCAGCAGTGAACAAAGTGTCCCGAACACTGAAGCTTTCTTT
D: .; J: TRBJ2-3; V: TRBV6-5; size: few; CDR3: CASSYRRDTDTQYF; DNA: TGTGCCAGCAGTTACCGGCGGGACACAGATACGCAGTATTTT
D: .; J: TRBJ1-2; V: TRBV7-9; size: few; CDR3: CASSLGLEPYGYTF; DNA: TGTGCCAGCAGCTTAGGCCTTGAACCCTATGGCTACACCTTC
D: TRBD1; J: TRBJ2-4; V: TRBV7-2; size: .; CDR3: CASSLRTGGNIQYF; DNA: TGTGCCAGCAGCCTCCGGACAGGTGGAAACATTCAGTACTTC
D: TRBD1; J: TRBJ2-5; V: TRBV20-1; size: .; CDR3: CSATPPGPQGNMGETQYF; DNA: TGCAGTGCTACCCCCCCGGGACCACAGGGGAATATGGGAGAGACCCAGTACTTC
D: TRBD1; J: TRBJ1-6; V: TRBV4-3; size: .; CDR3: CASSQTTGDNSPLHF; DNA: TGCGCCAGCAGCCAAACAACAGGGGACAATTCACCCCTCCACTTT
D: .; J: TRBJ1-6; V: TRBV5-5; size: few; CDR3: CASSAGSSYNSPLHF; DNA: TGTGCCAGCAGCGCCGGGAGCTCCTATAATTCACCCCTCCACTTT
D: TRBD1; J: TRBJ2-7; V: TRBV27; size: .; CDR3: CASSLYGTGSYEQYF; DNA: TGTGCCAGCAGTTTATACGGGACAGGGAGCTACGAGCAGTACTTC
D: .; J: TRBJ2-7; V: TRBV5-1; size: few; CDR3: CASSRPGFPSTGEQYF; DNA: TGCGCCAGCAGCAGACCAGGTTTTCCCTCTACGGGGGAGCAGTACTTC
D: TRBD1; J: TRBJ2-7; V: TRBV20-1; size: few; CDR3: CSARSGGQATYEQYF; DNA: TGCAGTGCTAGATCTGGGGGACAGGCTACCTACGAGCAGTACTTC
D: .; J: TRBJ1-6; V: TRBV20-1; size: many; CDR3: CSAAIWGDNSPLHF; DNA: TGCAGTGCCGCTATATGGGGGGATAATTCACCCCTCCACTTT
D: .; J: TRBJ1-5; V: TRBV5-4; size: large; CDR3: CASSLASTGAQHF; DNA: TGTGCCAGCAGCTTGGCTAGCACGGGTGCCCAGCATTTT
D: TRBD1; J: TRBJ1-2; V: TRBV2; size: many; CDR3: CASSEGDRGRVNGYTF; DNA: TGTGCCAGCAGTGAAGGGGACAGGGGGCGCGTGAATGGCTACACCTTC